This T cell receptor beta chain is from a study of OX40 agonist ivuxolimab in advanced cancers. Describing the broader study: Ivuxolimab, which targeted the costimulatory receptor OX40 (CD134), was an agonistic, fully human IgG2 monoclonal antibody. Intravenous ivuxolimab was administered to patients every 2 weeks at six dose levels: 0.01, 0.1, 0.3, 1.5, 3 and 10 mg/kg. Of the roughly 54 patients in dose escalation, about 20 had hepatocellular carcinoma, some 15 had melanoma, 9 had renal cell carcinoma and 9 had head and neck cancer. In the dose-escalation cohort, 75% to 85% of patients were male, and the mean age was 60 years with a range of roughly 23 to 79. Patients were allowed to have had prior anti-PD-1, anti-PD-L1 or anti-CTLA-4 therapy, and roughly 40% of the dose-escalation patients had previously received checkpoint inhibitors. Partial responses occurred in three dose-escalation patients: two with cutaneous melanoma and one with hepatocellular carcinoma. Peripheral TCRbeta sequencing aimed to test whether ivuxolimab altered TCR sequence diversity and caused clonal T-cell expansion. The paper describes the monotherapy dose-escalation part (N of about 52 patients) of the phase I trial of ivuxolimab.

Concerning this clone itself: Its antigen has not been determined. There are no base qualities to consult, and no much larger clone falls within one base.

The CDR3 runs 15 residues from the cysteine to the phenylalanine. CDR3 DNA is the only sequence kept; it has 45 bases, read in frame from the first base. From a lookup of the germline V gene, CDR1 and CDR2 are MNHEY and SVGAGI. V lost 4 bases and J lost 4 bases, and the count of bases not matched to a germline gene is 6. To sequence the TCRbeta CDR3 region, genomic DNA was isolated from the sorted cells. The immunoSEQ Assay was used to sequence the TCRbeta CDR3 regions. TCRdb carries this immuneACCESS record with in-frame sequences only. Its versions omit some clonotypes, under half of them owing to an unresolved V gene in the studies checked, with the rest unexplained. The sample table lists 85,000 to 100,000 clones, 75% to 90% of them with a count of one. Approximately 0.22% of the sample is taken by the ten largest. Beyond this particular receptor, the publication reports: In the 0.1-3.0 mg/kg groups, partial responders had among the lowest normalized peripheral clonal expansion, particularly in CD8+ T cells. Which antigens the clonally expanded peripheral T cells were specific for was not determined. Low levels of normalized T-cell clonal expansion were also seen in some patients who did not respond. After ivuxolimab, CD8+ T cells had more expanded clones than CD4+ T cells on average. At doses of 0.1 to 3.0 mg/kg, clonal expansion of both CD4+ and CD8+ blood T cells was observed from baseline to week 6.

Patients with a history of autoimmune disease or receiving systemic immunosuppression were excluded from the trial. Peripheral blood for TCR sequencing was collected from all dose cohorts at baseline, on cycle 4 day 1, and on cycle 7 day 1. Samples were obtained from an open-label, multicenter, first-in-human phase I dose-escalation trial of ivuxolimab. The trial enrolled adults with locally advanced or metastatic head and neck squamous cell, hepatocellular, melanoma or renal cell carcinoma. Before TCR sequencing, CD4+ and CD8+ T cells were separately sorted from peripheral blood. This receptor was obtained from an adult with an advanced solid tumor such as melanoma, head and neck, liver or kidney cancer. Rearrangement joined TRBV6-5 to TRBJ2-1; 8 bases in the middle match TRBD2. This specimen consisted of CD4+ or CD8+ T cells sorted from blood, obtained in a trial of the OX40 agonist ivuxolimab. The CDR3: CASSSTSGPYNEQFF. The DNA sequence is TGTGCCAGCAGTTCAACTAGCGGCCCTTACAATGAGCAGTTCTTC.